A selection of T cell receptor beta chains follows, all from one sample in a study of shared clonotypes between healthy human individuals. Using immunoSEQ multiplex PCR, the repertoire was profiled, and TCRdb retains in-frame clones only, with some absent. Found here are approximately 2.5 million clones, roughly 93% of them singletons; the top ten hold about 0.38%. Sequencing used naive CD4+ T cells from PBMCs. These receptor sequences come from a man aged 18 to 29 in good health. Some clones in this sample may be carry-over from other donors' samples. Both conserved end residues are part of each CDR3. D genes are given only for firm matches. Rows may omit the clone size; those that give it use once, few, many or a size class.

TGCGCCAGCAGCCACGGGACAGGGGGGACCGGGGAGCTGTTTTTT,CASSHGTGGTGELFF,TRBD1,TRBV4-3,NA,TRBJ2-2
TGTGCCAGCAGTTTTGGACAGCGCAATCAGCCCCAGCATTTT,CASSFGQRNQPQHF,NA,TRBV28,NA,TRBJ1-5
TGTGCCAGTAGGGTCGCCGGGAATTCGAACACCGGGGAGCTGTTTTTT,CASRVAGNSNTGELFF,NA,TRBV19,NA,TRBJ2-2
TGTGCCAGCAGCTCCGCCACTAGCGGATACAATGAGCAGTTCTTC,CASSSATSGYNEQFF,TRBD2,TRBV7-3,once,TRBJ2-1
TGTGCCAGCAGCCGGACTGGGTTCGAAAACATTCAGTACTTC,CASSRTGFENIQYF,NA,TRBV5-4,NA,TRBJ2-4
TGTGCCAGCAGCCCGATCGGGGCCGCTGGAAACACCATATATTTT,CASSPIGAAGNTIYF,NA,TRBV5-8,once,TRBJ1-3
TGTGCCGAAGGGGGACAGGGAACATTAAAGTATGGCTACACCTTC,CAEGGQGTLKYGYTF,TRBD1,TRBV6-4,NA,TRBJ1-2
TGTGCCAGCACCGTTACGGGCACGGGGTCCCTAGAGACCCAGTACTTC,CASTVTGTGSLETQYF,NA,TRBV6-6,NA,TRBJ2-5
TGCGCCAGCAGCCATAGGAGCGGAGAGACCCAGTACTTC,CASSHRSGETQYF,NA,TRBV4-3,NA,TRBJ2-5
TGTGCCAGCAGCATGGTAACAGGGACCGCCTACGAGCAGTACTTC,CASSMVTGTAYEQYF,NA,TRBV7-9,NA,TRBJ2-7
TGTGCCAGCAGTGAAGGTCCCTATAGCAATCAGCCCCAGCATTTT,CASSEGPYSNQPQHF,NA,TRBV2,few,TRBJ1-5
TGTGCCAGCAGCCCCTCCGGCAGGGATCAGCCCCAGCATTTT,CASSPSGRDQPQHF,NA,TRBV28,NA,TRBJ1-5
TGTGCCAGCAGTTTATTATCCAGTAACTATGGCTACACCTTC,CASSLLSSNYGYTF,NA,TRBV28,NA,TRBJ1-2
TGTGCCAGCAGCTCGCTGGACCAAGAGACCCAGTACTTC,CASSSLDQETQYF,NA,TRBV7-6,NA,TRBJ2-5
TGCAGCGTTGATCTCCCGAAGGGCTCCTACGAGCAGTACTTC,CSVDLPKGSYEQYF,NA,TRBV29-1,NA,TRBJ2-7
TGTGCCAGCATCCGGCGGCGTCTCCAAGAGACCCAGTACTTC,CASIRRRLQETQYF,NA,TRBV6-1,NA,TRBJ2-5
TGTGCCATCAGCCCAAGGACAGGGGTCTTGGCCCGTCTATACGAGCAGTACTTC,CAISPRTGVLARLYEQYF,TRBD1,TRBV10-3,NA,TRBJ2-7
TGCGCCAGCAGCCTCAGGACTAGGCAAGAGACCCAGTACTTC,CASSLRTRQETQYF,TRBD2,TRBV5-1,NA,TRBJ2-5
TGTGCCAGCAGTTACTCGTCGCGGGCAAGGGTCTACCATTACGAGCAGTACTTC,CASSYSSRARVYHYEQYF,NA,TRBV6-7,NA,TRBJ2-7
TGTGCCAGCAGTTCTGACAGGGGGGCAACTGGGGCCAACGTCCTGACTTTC,CASSSDRGATGANVLTF,TRBD1,TRBV28,NA,TRBJ2-6
TGTGCCAGCAGCCTTCGCCGGGACAGGGGGTTGGGCTACACCTTC,CASSLRRDRGLGYTF,TRBD1,TRBV7-2,NA,TRBJ1-2
TGTGCCAGCAGCTTAGCGCGGTGGGCTAGCGGGAATGAGCAGTTCTTC,CASSLARWASGNEQFF,TRBD2,TRBV7-9,NA,TRBJ2-1
TGTGCCAGCAGCCCCGATATGAGCGTGGGCGGGGAGCTGTTTTTT,CASSPDMSVGGELFF,NA,TRBV6-4,NA,TRBJ2-2
TGTGCCAGCAGTTTATCGACAGTTAATGTGTACGAGCAGTACTTC,CASSLSTVNVYEQYF,NA,TRBV27,once,TRBJ2-7
TGCGCCAGCAGCCAGACGGGACAGGGGTACGAGCAGTACTTC,CASSQTGQGYEQYF,TRBD1,TRBV4-1,NA,TRBJ2-7
TGTGCCATCAGTGAGTCAGGGGGAGGGCAGTACTTC,CAISESGGGQYF,NA,TRBV10-3,NA,TRBJ2-7
TGTGCCAGCAGCTTAAGAGGTGCGAATGAAAAACTGTTTTTT,CASSLRGANEKLFF,NA,TRBV7-9,once,TRBJ1-4
TGTGCCAGTAGTACCAACCCGGGGAGCGAGCAGTTCTTC,CASSTNPGSEQFF,NA,TRBV19,NA,TRBJ2-1
TGCGCCAGCAGTGCAGCGTACGAGCAGTACTTC,CASSAAYEQYF,NA,TRBV10-2,NA,TRBJ2-7
TGTGCCAGCAGTTCGGCCCAGGGGGTTGCGAACACCGGGGAGCTGTTTTTT,CASSSAQGVANTGELFF,TRBD1,TRBV2,NA,TRBJ2-2
TGTGCCAGCAGTGGCCGGGACAGGCGGTACTTT,CASSGRDRRYF,TRBD1,TRBV28,NA,TRBJ1-1
TGTGCCAGCAGCGCCGGGACAGGGGGCATGAACACTGAAGCTTTCTTT,CASSAGTGGMNTEAFF,TRBD1,TRBV2,NA,TRBJ1-1
TGTGCCAGCAGTTTATCGCAGGGTAATTCACCCCTCCACTTT,CASSLSQGNSPLHF,NA,TRBV27,NA,TRBJ1-6
TGTGCCAGCAGGGGGGACTCCTACAATGAGCAGTTCTTC,CASRGDSYNEQFF,NA,TRBV9,once,TRBJ2-1
TGTGCCAGCAGTGCCACGACTAGCGGGGTATGGAATGAGCAGTTCTTC,CASSATTSGVWNEQFF,TRBD2,TRBV2,NA,TRBJ2-1
TGTGCCAGCAGCCGGTGGGGGGGCGGGCGGACAGATACGCAGTATTTT,CASSRWGGGRTDTQYF,NA,TRBV7-2,NA,TRBJ2-3
TGCGCCAGCAGCTTGGGAGGGACAGGGGCTGAAAAACTGTTTTTT,CASSLGGTGAEKLFF,TRBD1,TRBV5-1,NA,TRBJ1-4
TGTGCCAGCAGCTTATTGCCTAGCGGGAGTTGGGTTGAGCAGTTCTTC,CASSLLPSGSWVEQFF,TRBD2,TRBV7-6,NA,TRBJ2-1
TGCGCCAGCAGCTTGAGCGGGAGCTCCTACAATGAGCAGTTCTTC,CASSLSGSSYNEQFF,TRBD2,TRBV5-1,NA,TRBJ2-1
TGTGCCAGCAGATCAGCGGGAGGGGATGACACCGGGGAGCTGTTTTTT,CASRSAGGDDTGELFF,TRBD2,TRBV28,NA,TRBJ2-2
TGTGCCAGCAGTGAAGCAAATTCCCGCACAGATACGCAGTATTTT,CASSEANSRTDTQYF,NA,TRBV2,NA,TRBJ2-3
TGCGCCAGCAGCCAGGGGGACAGGGCCACCGGGGAGCTGTTTTTT,CASSQGDRATGELFF,TRBD1,TRBV4-3,NA,TRBJ2-2
TGTGCCAGCAGGGAGGATCGACTACTTGGGCAGTACTTC,CASREDRLLGQYF,NA,TRBV6-1,NA,TRBJ2-7
TGTGCCAGCAGTGATCAGGGGCCGGGCACTGAAGCTTTCTTT,CASSDQGPGTEAFF,NA,TRBV6-1,once,TRBJ1-1
TGTGCCAGCAGCCAGGAGAACACTGAAGCTTTCTTT,CASSQENTEAFF,NA,TRBV2,NA,TRBJ1-1